Below, 26 T cell receptor beta chains from the same sample are listed, as sequenced in a study of T-cell reconstitution after alpha-beta-depleted transplantation in children. Unique molecular identifiers were incorporated into the prepared TCRbeta library. Via MiXCR, TCRdb re-called the PCR reads, giving one row per CDR3 protein. The repertoire holds 400,000 to 450,000 distinct CDR3 sequences, roughly 44% seen once, with 27% in the top ten. The specimen was PBMCs, collected before TCRalphabeta/CD19-depleted stem cell transplant. These TCRs come from a girl aged 2-10 years with aplastic anemia, due to receive a stem cell transplant.

This clonotype occurred many times. The gene calls are TRBV19 and TRBJ1-2, with a tentative D call TRBD1 (5 bases). This CDR3 region has 15 residues. The V end lost 6 bases, the J end lost 1 base, and 15 bases lay between the germline ends. Germline values: CDR1 LNHDA, CDR2 SQIVND (reference sequence). The CDR3 protein is CASRNERTFNYGYTF. DNA for the CDR3: TGTGCCAGTAGGAATGAGAGGACATTTAACTATGGCTACACCTTC.

V gene TRBV3-1 combines with J gene TRBJ1-1, with D possibly being TRBD1 (6 bases). The CDR3 has 13 amino acids. The V gene's germline CDR1 is LGHDT and CDR2 YNNKEL (reference sequence). Trimming shortened V by 1 base and J by 10 bases, and 13 bases separated the two germline ends. The CDR3 coding sequence is TGTGCCAGCAGCCAAGTGGCAGGGGAGGTAGCTTTCTTT. It codes for CASSQVAGEVAFF.

V and J are TRBV7-8 and TRBJ2-7; possibly TRBD1 for D (6 bases). CDR3 length: 14 amino acids. Germline V gene sequence: CDR1 SGHVS, CDR2 FQNEAQ. The CDR3 spells CATAPRGGGYEQYF. For the CDR3, the DNA is TGTGCTACAGCACCCAGGGGTGGGGGTTACGAGCAGTACTTC.

The V gene is TRBV12-3 or TRBV12-4, the J gene TRBJ2-1; 7 positions agree with TRBD1. J lost 3 bases, V lost 5 bases, and 7 bases had no gene match. This CDR3 spans 15 amino acids. CDR3 in DNA: TGTGCCAGCAGTCCTCCGGGACAGTACTACAATGAGCAGTTCTTC. Translating it yields CASSPPGQYYNEQFF.

The chain combines TRBV27 with TRBJ2-3, with D tentatively TRBD1 (6 bases). Germline V lookup: CDR1 MNHEY, CDR2 SMNVEV (reference sequence). CDR3 length: 15 residues. V was trimmed by 2 bases and J by 6 bases, leaving 15 bases between them. The CDR3 nucleotides are TGTGCCAGCAGTTTACAACACAGGGCAGGGGATACGCAGTATTTT. Translation: CASSLQHRAGDTQYF.

This clonotype showed up just a few times. The chain is built from TRBV7-9 and TRBJ2-7, with D tentatively TRBD1 (6 bases). The germline CDR1 and CDR2 sequences are SEHNR and FQNEAQ (reference sequence). V was trimmed by 5 bases and J by 2 bases, leaving 16 bases between them. The CDR3 consists of 15 residues. In DNA, the CDR3 is TGTGCCAGCAGCCCCCGGACAGAAGTTACCTACGAGCAGTACTTC. Residues: CASSPRTEVTYEQYF.

This chain uses TRBV7-3 with TRBJ2-2; a weak D match, TRBD1 (5 bases). Germline V gene lookup returns CDR1 SGHTA and CDR2 FQGTGA. Trimming removed 3 bases from V and 3 bases from J, with 8 bases in between. The CDR3 consists of 14 residues. CDR3 DNA: TGTGCCAGCAGCTTCGACAGATACACCGGGGAGCTGTTTTTT. This translates into CASSFDRYTGELFF.

The chain carries TRBV20-1 and TRBJ2-3; D is ambiguous. This CDR3 has 13 residues. Germline values: CDR1 DFQATT, CDR2 SNEGSKA (reference sequence). V gave up 5 bases and J gave up 0 bases, with 9 bases separating them. The CDR3 region is CSARRYSTDTQYF. CDR3 bases: TGCAGTGCTCGACGGTACAGCACAGATACGCAGTATTTT.

The rearrangement links TRBV4-1 to TRBJ2-7; either TRBD1 or TRBD2 may fit D (5 bases each). CDR1 is MGHRA and CDR2 is YSYEKL in the germline V gene. V lost 0 bases and J lost 2, with 17 bases in between. The CDR3 is made up of 17 amino acids. Written as DNA, the CDR3 is TGCGCCAGCAGCCAAGAAACCAGCCCAGGGACGCCCTACGAGCAGTACTTC. Translation gives CASSQETSPGTPYEQYF.

This chain uses TRBV20-1 with TRBJ1-1; TRBD1 is a possible D gene (6 bases). CDR3 length: 13 amino acids. The V gene's germline CDR1 is DFQATT and CDR2 SNEGSKA (reference sequence). The chain's CDR3 is CRIRGRGNTEAFF. Here the CDR3 DNA reads TGCAGAATACGGGGGCGAGGGAACACTGAAGCTTTCTTT.

The chain combines TRBV18 with TRBJ2-7; D perhaps matches TRBD1 (5 bases). The CDR3 covers 13 residues. In germline, CDR1 is KGHSH, CDR2 LQKENI. Trimming removed 3 bases at V and 4 bases at J, with 10 bases between. The CDR3 loop is CASSPSGKYEQYF. In DNA form, the CDR3 reads TGTGCCAGCTCACCGTCAGGGAAGTACGAGCAGTACTTC.

To note about this clonotype: The junction differs from germline at one of its ends, possibly a read error. This chain connects TRBV29-1 to TRBJ1-1; 8 positions agree with TRBD1. The length of the CDR3 is 12 residues. Germline V lookup: CDR1 SQVTM, CDR2 ANQGSEA. The CDR3 bases are TGCAGCGTTGTAGGGTCGGACAGGGAAGCTTCCTTT. Its translation: CSVVGSDREASF.

The chain joins TRBV20-1 to TRBJ2-7, with 9 bases lining up with TRBD2. Germline trimming cut 4 bases from V and 5 bases from J; bases unmatched to any gene: 6. The germline gives CDR1 DFQATT, CDR2 SNEGSKA (reference sequence). The CDR3 totals 13 residues. The CDR3 nucleotides read TGCAGTGCTAAGCGGCGGGAGGGCCACGAGCAGTACTTC. It specifies CSAKRREGHEQYF.

Ten or more counts support this clonotype. The CDR3 nucleotides are TGCGCCAGCAGCCCCACCCAGGGGGCAAAAACTGAAGCTTTCTTT. It codes for CASSPTQGAKTEAFF. The chain is built from TRBV5-1 and TRBJ1-1; 8 bases are a match to TRBD1. With 4 bases clipped from V and 5 bases from J, the junction kept 10 bases outside the gene matches. CDR1 is SGHRS, CDR2 YFSETQ, per germline. This CDR3 has 15 amino acids.

The rearrangement uses TRBV7-2 and TRBJ2-7; 8 nucleotides agree with TRBD2. V lost 8 bases and J lost 2; bases outside the gene matches: 11. Germline CDR1 reads SGHTA; CDR2 reads FQGNSA. There are 15 residues in the CDR3. CDR3 in DNA: TGTGCCAGCGGCCCGGGGGGGGGAGGAACCTACGAGCAGTACTTC. As protein: CASGPGGGGTYEQYF.

Here the CDR3 reads CSADRDRGEPYEQYF. The DNA of the CDR3 is TGCAGTGCTGACCGGGACAGGGGTGAACCCTACGAGCAGTACTTC. The rearrangement links TRBV20-1 to TRBJ2-7; 10 bases align to TRBD1. Germline V gene lookup returns CDR1 DFQATT and CDR2 SNEGSKA (reference sequence). J was trimmed by 2 bases and V by 5 bases; bases with no gene match: 9. CDR3 length: 15 amino acids.

Written as DNA, the CDR3 is TGTGCCAGCAGCCGGGACAGGGCGTCGGACGAGCAGTACTTC. This sequence encodes CASSRDRASDEQYF. This chain links TRBV7-2 with TRBJ2-7; 9 bases match TRBD1. Trimming cost V 5 bases and J 5 bases; bases outside gene matches: 7. The CDR3 is 14 residues long. Germline V lookup: CDR1 SGHTA, CDR2 FQGNSA.

The chain uses TRBV28 and TRBJ2-1, with TRBD2 matching over 10 bases. V shed 6 bases, J shed 8 bases, and the junction held 19 bases outside the gene matches. The CDR3 loop spans 18 amino acids. The germline gives CDR1 MDHEN, CDR2 SYDVKM. In DNA, the CDR3 is TGTGCCAGCAGGGGGCAAGCGGGGGGGCCAACGTTTGCAGATGAGCAGTTCTTC. It is translated as CASRGQAGGPTFADEQFF.

This clonotype was seen just once. The rearrangement uses TRBV5-1 and TRBJ2-1, with unresolved D. Trimming stripped 0 bases from V and 4 bases from J, with 11 bases between. The CDR3 extends over 15 amino acids. From germline, CDR1 is SGHRS and CDR2 YFSETQ. The CDR3, as DNA: TGCGCCAGCAGCTTGGGGGTAGGCGTTTACAATGAGCAGTTCTTC. It encodes CASSLGVGVYNEQFF.

This chain uses TRBV28 with TRBJ2-7; D is possibly TRBD1 or TRBD2 (6 bases each). Germline lookup yields CDR1 MDHEN and CDR2 SYDVKM. CDR3 length: 13 amino acids. Between the trimmed V and J ends, which lost 3 bases and 6 bases, there was a span of 12 bases. CDR3 residues: CASSFRGLFEQYF. CDR3 nucleotide sequence: TGTGCCAGCAGTTTCCGGGGGCTCTTCGAGCAGTACTTC.

This chain connects TRBV10-3 to TRBJ2-3; 12 bases map to TRBD1. With V trimmed by 6 bases and J by 6 bases, 4 bases remained unmatched. The CDR3 runs to 14 residues. The germline V gene has CDR1 ENHRY and CDR2 SYGVKD. CDR3 region: CAISRDRGLDTQYF. The CDR3 nucleotides read TGTGCCATCAGCCGGGACAGGGGGCTTGATACGCAGTATTTT.

This clonotype has just one count. The chain joins TRBV10-3 to TRBJ2-5; TRBD2 matches at 13 bases. Germline V gene data show CDR1 as ENHRY and CDR2 as SYGVKD. V dropped 4 bases and J dropped 4; count of bases not matched to a gene: 3. The CDR3 loop spans 15 amino acids. The CDR3 is CAISVRLAGGETQYF. For the CDR3, the DNA is TGTGCCATCAGTGTTCGACTAGCGGGGGGAGAGACCCAGTACTTC.

The gene calls are TRBV20-1 and TRBJ2-7, with D perhaps TRBD2 (7 bases). V lost 2 bases, J lost 5 bases, and 10 bases lay in between. Germline V gene sequence: CDR1 DFQATT, CDR2 SNEGSKA (reference sequence). The CDR3 extends over 12 amino acids. The CDR3 loop is CSARWEGDEQYF. The CDR3 bases are TGCAGTGCTAGATGGGAGGGGGACGAGCAGTACTTC.

This clonotype was observed at least ten times. CDR3 DNA sequence: TGTGCCAGCAGCTTAGATCCGGGGATTTTAGATACGCAGTATTTT. Amino acids: CASSLDPGILDTQYF. The chain employs TRBV11-2 and TRBJ2-3; D is perhaps TRBD2 (5 bases). CDR1 and CDR2 from the germline V gene are SGHAT and FQNNGV. With 0 bases removed from V and 5 bases from J, the gap between germline ends came to 12 bases. The CDR3 has 15 residues.

V gene TRBV7-8 combines with J gene TRBJ1-3, with 7 bases matching TRBD1. Germline V CDR1 and CDR2: SGHVS, FQNEAQ. This CDR3 is 15 amino acids long. Trimming removed 5 bases from V and 3 bases from J; junction bases left unmatched: 7. The CDR3 loop reads CASSQGGGFGNTIYF. CDR3 in DNA: TGTGCCAGCAGCCAGGGAGGGGGCTTTGGAAACACCATATATTTT.

The CDR3 DNA follows: TGTGCCAGCAGTCCCGGACGCGTTGGGGGCACAGATACGCAGTATTTT. Its protein is CASSPGRVGGTDTQYF. The chain is built from TRBV12-3 or TRBV12-4 and TRBJ2-3; D is ambiguous. The V and J ends lost 5 bases and 1 base respectively, with 16 bases between them. CDR3 length equals 16 residues.